A selection of T cell receptor beta chains follows, all from one sample in a study of blood T cell repertoires in COVID-19. Here immunoSEQ multiplex PCR was the method, and the copy in TCRdb shows in-frame clones only, minus some. The table lists about 70,000 clones, 86% of them singletons, with approximately 12% in the top ten. The sample was peripheral blood. These receptors originate from a human donor in a cohort sampled during active COVID-19. Each CDR3 is given with its conserved first and last residue. D genes are given only for firm matches.

v_gene: TRBV27
j_gene: TRBJ1-2
d_gene: .
CDR3aa: CASSFVTGGTGYTF

v_gene: TRBV6-1
j_gene: TRBJ1-6
d_gene: TRBD1
CDR3aa: CASSEYATGDSPLHF

v_gene: TRBV6-1
j_gene: TRBJ1-4
d_gene: TRBD1
CDR3aa: CASSEVPGQGEKLFF

v_gene: TRBV30
j_gene: TRBJ1-4
d_gene: TRBD1
CDR3aa: CAWSLGTATNEKLFF

v_gene: TRBV6-2/TRBV6-3
j_gene: TRBJ1-2
d_gene: TRBD1
CDR3aa: CASSTGQGHGYTF

v_gene: TRBV19
j_gene: TRBJ1-3
d_gene: TRBD1
CDR3aa: CASTQGVSGNTIYF

v_gene: TRBV11-2
j_gene: TRBJ2-7
d_gene: .
CDR3aa: CASSFDRPSSYEQYF

v_gene: TRBV19
j_gene: TRBJ2-3
d_gene: TRBD2
CDR3aa: CASSHTSGGFDTQYF

v_gene: TRBV10-3
j_gene: TRBJ2-7
d_gene: TRBD1
CDR3aa: CAISNTGATSVEQYF

v_gene: TRBV19
j_gene: TRBJ2-1
d_gene: .
CDR3aa: CASSKRGSATSSYNEQFF

v_gene: TRBV3-1/TRBV3-2
j_gene: TRBJ1-1
d_gene: .
CDR3aa: CASSPPRGGRGEAFF

v_gene: TRBV18
j_gene: TRBJ2-7
d_gene: .
CDR3aa: CASSPGGDEQYF

v_gene: TRBV7-2
j_gene: TRBJ2-5
d_gene: TRBD2
CDR3aa: CASRTPGLAGGPQTQYF